This is a list of T cell receptor beta chains from one sample in a study of spatial heterogeneity in lung cancer. TCRdb analysed the 5' RACE reads with MiXCR anew, one entry per CDR3 protein. The sample carries around 75,000 distinct CDR3 sequences, 10% to 15% recorded once. Sequencing was performed on PBMCs, taken at surgery. All receptors derive from a male donor with early-stage non-small cell lung cancer. CDR3s include the opening cysteine and the closing phenylalanine or tryptophan. The D gene is left open where the match is weak. Size is stated for part of the rows, as once, few or many counts, or as a class when the clone is expanded.

clone_size: NA
d_call: NA
v_call: TRBV20-1
j_call: TRBJ2-7
cdr3_aa: CSAGRPEQYF
cdr3_nt: TGCAGTGCTGGCCGGCCTGAGCAGTACTTC

clone_size: NA
d_call: TRBD1
v_call: TRBV27
j_call: TRBJ1-1
cdr3_aa: CASSIRDRGNTEAFF
cdr3_nt: TGTGCCAGCAGCATAAGGGACAGGGGAAACACTGAAGCTTTCTTT

clone_size: few
d_call: TRBD1
v_call: TRBV12-3/TRBV12-4
j_call: TRBJ1-1
cdr3_aa: CASSRQGSGAFF
cdr3_nt: TGTGCCAGCAGTCGACAGGGATCAGGAGCTTTCTTT

clone_size: many
d_call: TRBD2
v_call: TRBV7-2
j_call: TRBJ2-3
cdr3_aa: CASSSPPGPAGSTDTQYF
cdr3_nt: TGTGCCAGCAGCTCCCCCCCTGGGCCAGCGGGAAGCACAGATACGCAGTATTTT

clone_size: few
d_call: NA
v_call: TRBV11-3
j_call: TRBJ2-5
cdr3_aa: CASSPWGGQETQYF
cdr3_nt: TGTGCCAGCAGCCCCTGGGGAGGCCAAGAGACCCAGTACTTC

clone_size: many
d_call: NA
v_call: TRBV15
j_call: TRBJ2-7
cdr3_aa: CATSRDGSADSYEQYF
cdr3_nt: TGTGCCACCAGCAGAGATGGTAGCGCCGACTCCTACGAGCAGTACTTC

clone_size: many
d_call: TRBD1
v_call: TRBV27
j_call: TRBJ1-2
cdr3_aa: CASSLQGANYGYTF
cdr3_nt: TGTGCCAGCAGTTTGCAGGGGGCAAACTATGGCTACACCTTC

clone_size: NA
d_call: NA
v_call: TRBV24-1
j_call: TRBJ2-1
cdr3_aa: CATSEGWVNEQFF
cdr3_nt: TGTGCCACCAGTGAGGGTTGGGTGAATGAGCAGTTCTTC

clone_size: few
d_call: NA
v_call: TRBV28
j_call: TRBJ2-3
cdr3_aa: CASSLREQGIGTDTQYF
cdr3_nt: TGTGCCAGCAGTTTAAGGGAACAGGGAATAGGCACAGATACGCAGTATTTT

clone_size: NA
d_call: NA
v_call: TRBV2
j_call: TRBJ1-1
cdr3_aa: CASRRGQPNTEAFF
cdr3_nt: TGTGCCAGCAGACGTGGACAGCCGAACACTGAAGCTTTCTTT

clone_size: many
d_call: NA
v_call: TRBV7-8
j_call: TRBJ2-5
cdr3_aa: CASSPVEPGPMQETQYF
cdr3_nt: TGTGCCAGCAGCCCGGTCGAGCCGGGACCGATGCAAGAGACCCAGTACTTC

clone_size: NA
d_call: NA
v_call: TRBV24-1
j_call: TRBJ2-1
cdr3_aa: CATSDSYNNEQFF
cdr3_nt: TGTGCCACCAGTGATTCATACAACAATGAGCAGTTCTTC

clone_size: many
d_call: NA
v_call: TRBV9
j_call: TRBJ2-6
cdr3_aa: CASSVSGANVLTF
cdr3_nt: TGTGCCAGCAGCGTCTCTGGGGCCAACGTCCTGACTTTC

clone_size: few
d_call: TRBD1
v_call: TRBV9
j_call: TRBJ2-1
cdr3_aa: CASSVVTGVSYNEQFF
cdr3_nt: TGTGCCAGCAGCGTAGTGACAGGGGTGTCCTACAATGAGCAGTTCTTC

clone_size: NA
d_call: TRBD2
v_call: TRBV20-1
j_call: TRBJ2-7
cdr3_aa: CSARGLESYEQYF
cdr3_nt: TGCAGTGCTCGTGGACTAGAATCCTACGAGCAGTACTTC

clone_size: many
d_call: TRBD1
v_call: TRBV12-5
j_call: TRBJ2-1
cdr3_aa: CASATSRGRASYNEQFF
cdr3_nt: TGTGCTAGTGCCACTTCCAGGGGGCGGGCCTCCTACAATGAGCAGTTCTTC

clone_size: many
d_call: NA
v_call: TRBV7-9
j_call: TRBJ2-1
cdr3_aa: CASANNEQFF
cdr3_nt: TGTGCCAGCGCGAACAATGAGCAGTTCTTC

clone_size: few
d_call: NA
v_call: TRBV7-7
j_call: TRBJ2-3
cdr3_aa: CASSLGGSEADTQYF
cdr3_nt: TGTGCCAGCAGCTTAGGGGGTTCGGAGGCAGATACGCAGTATTTT

clone_size: many
d_call: NA
v_call: TRBV5-6
j_call: TRBJ1-5
cdr3_aa: CASSLRATNQPQHF
cdr3_nt: TGTGCCAGCAGCTTGAGGGCCACCAATCAGCCCCAGCATTTT